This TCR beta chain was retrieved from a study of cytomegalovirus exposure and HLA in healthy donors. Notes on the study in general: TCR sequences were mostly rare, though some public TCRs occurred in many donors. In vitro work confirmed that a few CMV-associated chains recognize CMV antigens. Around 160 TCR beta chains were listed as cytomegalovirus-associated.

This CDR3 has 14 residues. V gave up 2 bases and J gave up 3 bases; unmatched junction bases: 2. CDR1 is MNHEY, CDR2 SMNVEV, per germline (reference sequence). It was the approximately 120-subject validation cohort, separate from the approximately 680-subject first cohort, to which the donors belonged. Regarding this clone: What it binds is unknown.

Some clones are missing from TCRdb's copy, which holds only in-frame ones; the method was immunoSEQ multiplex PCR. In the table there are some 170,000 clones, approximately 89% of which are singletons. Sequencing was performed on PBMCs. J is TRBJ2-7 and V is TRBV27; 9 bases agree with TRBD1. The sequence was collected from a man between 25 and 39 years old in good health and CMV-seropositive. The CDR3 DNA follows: TGTGCCAGCAGTTTAGGGGGACAGGGCTACGAGCAGTACTTC. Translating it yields CASSLGGQGYEQYF.